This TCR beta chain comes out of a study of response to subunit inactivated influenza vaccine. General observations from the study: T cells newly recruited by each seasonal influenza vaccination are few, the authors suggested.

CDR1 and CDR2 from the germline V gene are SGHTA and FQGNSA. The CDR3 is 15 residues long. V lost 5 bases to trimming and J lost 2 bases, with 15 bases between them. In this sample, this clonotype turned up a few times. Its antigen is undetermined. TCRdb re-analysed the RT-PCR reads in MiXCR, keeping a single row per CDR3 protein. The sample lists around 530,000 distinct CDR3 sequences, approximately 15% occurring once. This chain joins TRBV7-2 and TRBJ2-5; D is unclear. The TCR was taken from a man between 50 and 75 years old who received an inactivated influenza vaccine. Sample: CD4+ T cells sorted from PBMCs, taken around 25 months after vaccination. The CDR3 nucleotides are TGTGCCAGCAGCCCCCGACCGACGAGGCAAGAGACCCAGTACTTC. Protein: CASSPRPTRQETQYF.